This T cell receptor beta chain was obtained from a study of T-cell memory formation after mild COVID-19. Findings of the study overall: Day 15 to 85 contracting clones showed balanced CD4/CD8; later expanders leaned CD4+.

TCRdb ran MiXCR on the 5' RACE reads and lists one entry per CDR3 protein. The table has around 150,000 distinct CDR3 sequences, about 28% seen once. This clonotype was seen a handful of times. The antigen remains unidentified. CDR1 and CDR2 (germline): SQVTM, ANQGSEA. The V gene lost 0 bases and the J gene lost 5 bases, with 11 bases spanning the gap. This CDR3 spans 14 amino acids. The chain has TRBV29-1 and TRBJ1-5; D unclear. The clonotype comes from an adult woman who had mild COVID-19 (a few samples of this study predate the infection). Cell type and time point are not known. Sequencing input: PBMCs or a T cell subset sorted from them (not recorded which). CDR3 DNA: TGCAGCGTTGAAGATTCCGGGCCGGATCAGCCCCAGCATTTT. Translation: CSVEDSGPDQPQHF.